Listed below are T cell receptor beta chains from one sample, sequenced in a study of T cell repertoires in cytomegalovirus infection. Their antigen targets remain unknown. MiXCR, run by TCRdb on the reads, gives a single entry per CDR3 protein. The table shows roughly 730,000 distinct CDR3 sequences, with roughly 36% occurring only once. This sample comprised cultured PBMCs, obtained from culture after CMV antigen stimulation. Receptors originate from a human donor in good health (CMV status not recorded). Some clones in this sample may be carry-over from other donors' samples. Each CDR3 is given with its conserved first and last residue. The D gene is left open where the match is weak. Clone sizes are given selectively: once, few, many, or a class where the clone is expanded.

J	size	V	D	CDR3	DNA
TRBJ2-7	few	TRBV7-2	NA	CASSMNYEQYF	TGTGCCAGCAGCATGAACTACGAGCAGTACTTC
TRBJ2-1	NA	TRBV5-6	NA	CASSLGRWEQFF	TGTGCCAGCAGCTTGGGGCGGTGGGAGCAGTTCTTC
TRBJ1-4	many	TRBV7-6	NA	CASSIQGLVNEKLFF	TGTGCCAGCAGCATACAGGGTCTAGTTAATGAAAAACTGTTTTTT
TRBJ1-1	NA	TRBV7-9	NA	CAINKNTEAFF	TGTGCCATCAACAAGAACACTGAAGCTTTCTTT
TRBJ2-5	few	TRBV15	TRBD1	CATSRDQDRVFGTQYF	TGTGCCACCAGCAGAGATCAGGACAGGGTTTTTGGGACCCAGTACTTC
TRBJ2-3	NA	TRBV7-2	NA	CASTHYPPTQYF	TGTGCCAGCACCCACTATCCCCCTACGCAGTATTTT
TRBJ1-2	NA	TRBV2	TRBD1	CASTYGQGYGYTF	TGTGCCAGCACCTACGGACAGGGGTATGGCTACACCTTC
TRBJ2-1	NA	TRBV6-2/TRBV6-3	TRBD2	CASRAGTSGPREFF	TGTGCCAGCAGAGCCGGGACTAGCGGCCCCCGAGAGTTCTTC
TRBJ1-1	many	TRBV7-2	NA	CASSLSLANTEAFF	TGTGCCAGCAGCTTATCACTAGCGAACACTGAAGCTTTCTTT
TRBJ1-5	few	TRBV7-9	NA	CASCRDTKGSQPQHF	TGTGCCAGCTGCCGGGACACCAAAGGGAGTCAGCCCCAGCATTTT
TRBJ1-6	NA	TRBV4-1	NA	CASSQNTGFSYNSPLHF	TGCGCCAGCAGCCAAAATACAGGGTTCTCCTATAATTCACCCCTCCACTTT
TRBJ2-3	NA	TRBV12-3/TRBV12-4	NA	CASILGGTDTQYF	TGTGCCAGCATCCTGGGGGGCACAGATACGCAGTATTTT
TRBJ2-5	few	TRBV7-6	NA	CASSRGAHETQYF	TGTGCCAGCAGTCGGGGGGCCCACGAGACCCAGTACTTC
TRBJ2-7	NA	TRBV20-1	TRBD2	CSARVASGNYEQYF	TGCAGTGCTAGAGTGGCTAGCGGGAATTACGAGCAGTACTTC
TRBJ1-1	NA	TRBV5-4	NA	CASSLTGLSSEAFF	TGTGCCAGCAGCTTGACAGGATTATCGTCTGAAGCTTTCTTT
TRBJ2-5	NA	TRBV10-3	NA	CATAVGDGETQYF	TGTGCCACGGCGGTAGGGGATGGCGAGACCCAGTACTTC
TRBJ2-7	many	TRBV7-2	TRBD2	CASSKTGLAGVTGSYEQYF	TGTGCCAGCAGCAAAACGGGACTAGCGGGAGTCACCGGCTCCTACGAGCAGTACTTC
TRBJ2-3	NA	TRBV7-9	NA	CASTPASKDTQYF	TGTGCCAGCACCCCGGCTTCGAAGGATACGCAGTATTTT
TRBJ1-6	NA	TRBV2	NA	CASSGGGAFNSPLHF	TGTGCCAGCAGTGGTGGAGGGGCCTTTAATTCACCCCTCCACTTT
TRBJ1-3	many	TRBV7-2	NA	CASSFAPASGNTIYF	TGTGCCAGCAGCTTTGCCCCCGCCTCTGGAAACACCATATATTTT
TRBJ2-2	NA	TRBV11-3	NA	CASSGRGSTGELFF	TGTGCCAGCAGCGGCCGGGGAAGCACCGGGGAGCTGTTTTTT
TRBJ1-2	many	TRBV7-2	NA	CASSLGTFYGYTF	TGTGCCAGCAGCTTAGGGACCTTCTATGGCTACACCTTC
TRBJ2-4	few	TRBV7-8	NA	CASSLVGNLVLAKNIQYF	TGTGCCAGCAGCTTAGTAGGAAATCTAGTCTTAGCCAAAAACATTCAGTACTTC
TRBJ2-2	NA	TRBV7-2	NA	CASSSPGLRGGELFF	TGTGCCAGCAGCTCGCCGGGTCTACGGGGCGGGGAGCTGTTTTTT
TRBJ2-5	NA	TRBV7-9	NA	CASSQSTGVTQETQYF	TGTGCCAGCAGCCAGTCGACGGGAGTGACCCAAGAGACCCAGTACTTC
TRBJ2-2	NA	TRBV4-1	NA	CASSQVLAGNTGELFF	TGTGCCAGCAGCCAAGTTCTAGCAGGGAACACCGGGGAGCTGTTTTTT
TRBJ2-7	NA	TRBV28	TRBD1	CASSLSGTGIGYF	TGTGCCAGCAGTTTATCCGGGACAGGCATCGGGTACTTC
TRBJ2-3	NA	TRBV7-2	NA	CASSFQPSDTQYF	TGTGCCAGCAGCTTTCAACCTTCAGATACGCAGTATTTT
TRBJ2-7	NA	TRBV19	NA	CASSQPTRWVNEQYF	TGTGCCAGTAGCCAGCCCACCAGGTGGGTGAACGAGCAGTACTTC
TRBJ2-5	few	TRBV5-1	TRBD2	CASSFSGTSEETQYF	TGCGCCAGCAGCTTCTCGGGGACTAGCGAAGAGACCCAGTACTTC
TRBJ1-5	few	TRBV11-2	NA	CASSPDSRRPQHF	TGTGCCAGCAGCCCGGACAGTCGTCGGCCCCAGCATTTT
TRBJ2-7	NA	TRBV19	TRBD1	CASSPGQGRSSYEQYF	TGTGCCAGTAGTCCCGGACAGGGCAGGAGCTCCTACGAGCAGTACTTC
TRBJ2-1	NA	TRBV12-3/TRBV12-4	NA	CASSFEGSSYNEQFF	TGTGCCAGCAGTTTTGAAGGCAGCTCCTACAATGAGCAGTTCTTC
TRBJ2-7	NA	TRBV7-9	NA	CATGQRFYEQYF	TGTGCCACCGGACAGAGGTTCTACGAGCAGTACTTC
TRBJ1-5	NA	TRBV20-1	TRBD1	CSARTGNQPQHF	TGCAGTGCCCGGACAGGGAATCAGCCCCAGCATTTT
TRBJ1-2	NA	TRBV7-2	TRBD1	CASSLGYSGGGGGYTF	TGTGCCAGCAGCTTAGGTTATTCAGGGGGCGGAGGTGGCTACACCTTC
TRBJ2-1	few	TRBV10-3	TRBD1	CAIRRDSSYNEQFF	TGTGCCATCCGCCGGGACAGCTCCTACAATGAGCAGTTCTTC
TRBJ2-3	few	TRBV7-6	TRBD2	CASSQPLAVRPRADTQYF	TGTGCCAGCAGCCAACCCCTAGCGGTTCGACCGAGGGCAGATACGCAGTATTTT
TRBJ2-4	many	TRBV7-2	NA	CASSRPGIQYF	TGTGCCAGCAGCCGGCCAGGGATTCAGTACTTC
TRBJ2-5	once	TRBV7-2	TRBD2	CASGPGGPRETQYF	TGTGCCAGCGGCCCGGGAGGGCCCCGGGAGACCCAGTACTTC
TRBJ2-3	few	TRBV7-9	TRBD1	CASSRTGITDTQYF	TGTGCCAGCAGCCGGACAGGGATCACAGATACGCAGTATTTT
TRBJ2-3	few	TRBV7-9	NA	CASSSPPGAHTDTQYF	TGTGCCAGCAGCTCTCCCCCCGGGGCCCACACAGATACGCAGTATTTT
TRBJ1-1	few	TRBV7-2	NA	CASSLDGAIPEAFF	TGTGCCAGCAGCTTAGACGGGGCAATACCTGAAGCTTTCTTT
TRBJ2-7	few	TRBV7-2	NA	CASSPRGGGDSSYEQYF	TGTGCCAGCAGCCCCCGAGGGGGGGGGGACTCCTCCTACGAGCAGTACTTC